This section outlines one TCR beta chain sequence together with its context. Data came from immunoSEQ multiplex PCR; TCRdb stores just in-frame clones and leaves some out. The table includes under 110,000 clones, 80% to 90% detected once. The germline gives CDR1 LNHDA, CDR2 SQIVND (reference sequence). With 6 bases clipped from V and 5 bases from J, the junction kept 13 bases outside the gene matches. This CDR3 spans 16 amino acids. This entry is derived from a study of T cell responses to AZD1222 COVID-19 vaccine. The input for sequencing was peripheral blood, taken 28 days after the second AZD1222 dose. This chain joins TRBV19 and TRBJ2-5; 9 bases agree with TRBD1. This clonotype was sampled from an adult who received the AZD1222 COVID-19 vaccine. In nucleotides, the CDR3 is TGTGCCAGTAGCCGAATGGACAGGGGAGGTTCGGAGACCCAGTACTTC. It is translated as CASSRMDRGGSETQYF.